The next 21 T cell receptor beta chains were all read from a single sample in a study of cytomegalovirus exposure and HLA in healthy donors. PCR primers comprised 60 Vbeta and 13 Jbeta primers. Profiling relied on immunoSEQ multiplex PCR, and the TCRdb table lists in-frame clones only, not all of them. Here the sample spans about 160,000 clones, around nine tenths being singletons. Source material: PBMCs. Every receptor here comes from a woman between 18 and 30 years old in good health and CMV-seronegative.

The chain uses TRBV5-1 and TRBJ2-5; 8 nucleotides line up with TRBD2. V was clipped by 0 bases and J by 4 bases; unmatched bases: 5. The CDR3 has 15 residues. Germline CDR1 reads SGHRS; CDR2 reads YFSETQ. The CDR3 DNA follows: TGCGCCAGCAGCTTGGCCCCAGCGGGAGTAGAGACCCAGTACTTC. This encodes CASSLAPAGVETQYF. The variable domain in full, with the rest retrieved from reference TRBV5-1 and TRBJ2-5, is KAGVTQTPRYLIKTRGQQVTLSCSPISGHRSVSWYQQTPGQGLQFLFEYFSETQRNKGNFPGRFSGRQFSNSRSEMNVSTLELGDSALYLCASSLAPAGVETQYFGPGTRLLVL.

This chain connects TRBV5-5 to TRBJ2-5, with 13 bases fitting TRBD2. The CDR3 contains 16 residues. V lost 5 bases and J lost 1; bases outside the gene matches: 5. Per the germline V gene, CDR1 is SGHKS and CDR2 is YYEKEE (reference sequence). CDR3 in amino acids: CASRTGLAGVQETQYF. The DNA of the CDR3 is TGTGCCAGCAGAACCGGACTAGCGGGGGTCCAAGAGACCCAGTACTTC.

The chain employs TRBV5-1 and TRBJ2-1, with D possibly matching TRBD2 (5 bases). The germline V gene encodes CDR1 SGHRS and CDR2 YFSETQ. The CDR3 is 15 amino acids. V dropped 0 bases and J dropped 5 bases, with 12 bases sitting between them. As DNA, the CDR3 is TGCGCCAGCAGCTTGGTGGCTAGCTCGGACAATGAGCAGTTCTTC. Translated, it gives CASSLVASSDNEQFF.

A single count supports this clone. The chain uses TRBV28 and TRBJ2-3; 13 bases align to TRBD2. Trimming removed 8 bases from V and 1 base from J; junction bases left unmatched: 9. This CDR3 is 17 amino acids long. Germline loops: CDR1 MDHEN, CDR2 SYDVKM. The CDR3 coding sequence is TGTGCCAGCGCAGGACTAGCGGGGGCGGAAGGCACAGATACGCAGTATTTT. Protein: CASAGLAGAEGTDTQYF.

This clone was observed once. V gene TRBV28 combines with J gene TRBJ1-4, with TRBD1 identical over 8 bases. CDR3 size: 14 residues. Germline V gene data show CDR1 as MDHEN and CDR2 as SYDVKM. The J segment lost 5 bases and the V segment lost 4 bases, leaving 3 bases of the junction unmatched. For the CDR3, the DNA is TGTGCCAGCAGTTCCAGGGGGCTCAATGAAAAACTGTTTTTT. Its protein product is CASSSRGLNEKLFF.

As for this clone: One junction end disagrees with the germline gene, perhaps due to a read error. The chain combines TRBV7-8 with TRBJ1-5; 7 nucleotides align to TRBD1. The CDR3 sequence is 18 residues long. Germline CDR1 SGHVS, CDR2 FQNEAQ. The CDR3: CASSNRQGPVSRGGLESF. CDR3 in DNA: TGTGCCAGCAGCAATCGACAGGGCCCTGTCTCCCGTGGAGGGTTGGAGAGTTTT.

V is TRBV5-1 and J is TRBJ2-2, with D possibly matching TRBD1 (6 bases). The CDR3 is made up of 20 amino acids. Germline V CDR1 and CDR2: SGHRS, YFSETQ. Trimming removed 4 bases at V and 2 bases at J, with 27 bases between. The CDR3 nucleotides are TGCGCCAGCAGCCCGCCCTTACGGGGAAGGGGGAACTATAACACCGGGGAGCTGTTTTTT. It encodes CASSPPLRGRGNYNTGELFF.

V is TRBV11-3 and J is TRBJ2-1, with D possibly being TRBD2 (6 bases). Germline loops: CDR1 SGHNT, CDR2 YENEEA. The CDR3 totals 15 residues. The ends were cut back, 3 bases at V and 4 bases at J, with 13 bases in the middle. CDR3 sequence reads: CASSLTGSTYNEQFF. The CDR3 DNA is TGTGCCAGCAGCTTGACCGGGAGTACTTACAATGAGCAGTTCTTC. The complete variable domain, with remaining parts taken from reference TRBV11-3 and TRBJ2-1, reads EAGVVQSPRYKIIEKKQPVAFWCNPISGHNTLYWYLQNLGQGPELLIRYENEEAVDDSQLPKDRFSAERLKGVDSTLKIQPAELGDSAVYLCASSLTGSTYNEQFFGPGTRLTVL.

This chain uses TRBV4-1 with TRBJ1-2, with D perhaps matching TRBD1 (5 bases). Trimming took 0 bases from V and 7 from J, leaving 24 bases between them. The CDR3 is 18 residues long. Germline values: CDR1 MGHRA, CDR2 YSYEKL. This chain's CDR3 is CASSQELSGSQGRGGYTF. The CDR3 nucleotides read TGCGCCAGCAGCCAAGAACTCTCAGGTTCCCAGGGAAGGGGTGGCTACACCTTC.

The chain uses TRBV28 and TRBJ2-5; the match to TRBD1 covers 8 bases. The J call is in doubt because the DNA end fits TRBJ2-7 better. The germline gives CDR1 MDHEN, CDR2 SYDVKM. The CDR3 runs to 14 residues. CDR3 loop: CASSFRGLRYEQYF. CDR3 DNA: TGTGCCAGCAGTTTCAGGGGGCTCAGGTACGAGCAGTACTTC.

The J gene is TRBJ2-7, the V gene TRBV11-2; 10 nucleotides align to TRBD2. This CDR3 has 15 amino acids. Germline CDR1 is SGHAT and CDR2 is FQNNGV. J was trimmed by 0 bases and V by 5 bases; bases with no gene match: 4. DNA of the CDR3: TGTGCCAGCAGCGTAACTAGCGGGAACTCCTACGAGCAGTACTTC. This translates into CASSVTSGNSYEQYF. Supplemented by reference TRBV11-2 and TRBJ2-7, the full variable domain reads EAGVAQSPRYKIIEKRQSVAFWCNPISGHATLYWYQQILGQGPKLLIQFQNNGVVDDSQLPKDRFSAERLKGVDSTLKIQPAKLEDSAVYLCASSVTSGNSYEQYFGPGTRLTVT.

Concerning this clone itself: At the DNA level, this CDR3 is encoded by other sequences in the same sample as well. The chain combines TRBV9 with TRBJ2-3, with a weak D call TRBD2 (6 bases). Germline CDR1 and CDR2: SGDLS and YYNGEE. V lost 0 bases to trimming and J lost 0 bases, with 8 bases between them. The CDR3 covers 15 residues. For the CDR3, the DNA is TGTGCCAGCAGCGTAGATGGGACTAGCACAGATACGCAGTATTTT. Translated, it gives CASSVDGTSTDTQYF.

The rearrangement joins TRBV6-5 to TRBJ1-1; 8 nucleotides agree with TRBD1. The CDR3 totals 15 residues. Germline V gene sequence: CDR1 MNHEY, CDR2 SVGAGI. Losses at the gene ends were 2 bases for V and 3 bases for J; bases not matched to a gene: 5. The CDR3: CASSYRTGRHTEAFF. CDR3 nucleotide sequence: TGTGCCAGCAGTTACAGGACAGGGAGGCACACTGAAGCTTTCTTT.

The chain is built from TRBV11-2 and TRBJ1-1; no definite D call. V lost 3 bases, J lost 4 bases, and 6 bases lay in between. In germline, CDR1 is SGHAT, CDR2 FQNNGV. This CDR3 spans 12 amino acids. This chain's CDR3 is CASSLSGTEAFF. In nucleotides, the CDR3 is TGTGCCAGCAGCTTGAGTGGCACTGAAGCTTTCTTT. Combining the CDR3 with reference TRBV11-2 and TRBJ1-1 gives the whole variable domain EAGVAQSPRYKIIEKRQSVAFWCNPISGHATLYWYQQILGQGPKLLIQFQNNGVVDDSQLPKDRFSAERLKGVDSTLKIQPAKLEDSAVYLCASSLSGTEAFFGQGTRLTVV.

The chain joins TRBV27 to TRBJ2-5; D may be TRBD1 (6 bases). The germline CDR1 and CDR2 sequences are MNHEY and SMNVEV (reference sequence). CDR3 size: 16 residues. Trimming cost V 5 bases and J 2 bases, with 18 bases left between them. CDR3 sequence: CASSPWTKGVQETQYF. The CDR3 nucleotides read TGTGCCAGCAGTCCATGGACGAAGGGGGTTCAAGAGACCCAGTACTTC.

Details on this clone: Different DNA sequences within this sample yield the same CDR3. This chain links TRBV28 with TRBJ1-1; possibly TRBD1 for D (5 bases). Germline-derived CDR1 and CDR2 are MDHEN and SYDVKM. V was trimmed by 3 bases and J by 2 bases, leaving 7 bases between them. The CDR3 has 13 amino acids. Written as DNA, the CDR3 is TGTGCCAGCAGTTTGGGGGGAAACACTGAAGCTTTCTTT. Residues: CASSLGGNTEAFF.

The V gene is TRBV30, the J gene TRBJ1-1, with D unclear. The germline gives CDR1 GTSNPN, CDR2 SVGIG (reference sequence). Between the trimmed V and J ends, which lost 5 bases and 3 bases, there was a span of 13 bases. The CDR3 contains 13 residues. The CDR3 DNA follows: TGTGCCTGGGGAAGCCTGGGAGACACTGAAGCTTTCTTT. This encodes CAWGSLGDTEAFF.

Only a few counts were recorded for this clone. This sequence joins TRBV6-1 and TRBJ2-7; 12 nucleotides line up with TRBD2. V dropped 4 bases and J dropped 7; count of bases not matched to a gene: 8. The CDR3 spans 15 residues. CDR1 MNHNS and CDR2 SASEGT come from the germline V gene. The CDR3 spells CASSAPSGGVGEQYF. In nucleotides, the CDR3 is TGTGCCAGCAGTGCTCCTAGCGGGGGGGTCGGGGAGCAGTACTTC.

The chain uses TRBV27 and TRBJ1-2, with 9 positions matching TRBD1. Germline V gene data show CDR1 as MNHEY and CDR2 as SMNVEV (reference sequence). The trim removed 1 base at V and 2 bases at J, leaving 5 bases unmatched. The CDR3 length is 16 residues. The DNA for the CDR3 is TGTGCCAGCAGTTTATTACAGGGGGCGGCCAACTATGGCTACACCTTC. This codes for CASSLLQGAANYGYTF.

This clone was seen a handful of times. The chain employs TRBV6-1 and TRBJ1-2; 7 nucleotides agree with TRBD1. V trimming: 7 bases; J trimming: 8 bases; junction bases outside the gene matches: 10. Germline V gene sequence: CDR1 MNHNS, CDR2 SASEGT. The CDR3 has 13 amino acids. The CDR3 loop reads CASTVTTGDGYTF. Written as DNA, the CDR3 is TGTGCCAGCACCGTGACTACAGGGGACGGCTACACCTTC.

The chain has TRBV5-1 and TRBJ2-7; 8 bases map to TRBD1. Germline V CDR1 and CDR2: SGHRS, YFSETQ. V trimming: 1 base; J trimming: 5 bases; junction bases outside the gene matches: 14. The CDR3 has 17 amino acids. CDR3 DNA: TGCGCCAGCAGCTTGAAGAATAGAACGGCAGGGGGCCACGAGCAGTACTTC. As protein: CASSLKNRTAGGHEQYF.